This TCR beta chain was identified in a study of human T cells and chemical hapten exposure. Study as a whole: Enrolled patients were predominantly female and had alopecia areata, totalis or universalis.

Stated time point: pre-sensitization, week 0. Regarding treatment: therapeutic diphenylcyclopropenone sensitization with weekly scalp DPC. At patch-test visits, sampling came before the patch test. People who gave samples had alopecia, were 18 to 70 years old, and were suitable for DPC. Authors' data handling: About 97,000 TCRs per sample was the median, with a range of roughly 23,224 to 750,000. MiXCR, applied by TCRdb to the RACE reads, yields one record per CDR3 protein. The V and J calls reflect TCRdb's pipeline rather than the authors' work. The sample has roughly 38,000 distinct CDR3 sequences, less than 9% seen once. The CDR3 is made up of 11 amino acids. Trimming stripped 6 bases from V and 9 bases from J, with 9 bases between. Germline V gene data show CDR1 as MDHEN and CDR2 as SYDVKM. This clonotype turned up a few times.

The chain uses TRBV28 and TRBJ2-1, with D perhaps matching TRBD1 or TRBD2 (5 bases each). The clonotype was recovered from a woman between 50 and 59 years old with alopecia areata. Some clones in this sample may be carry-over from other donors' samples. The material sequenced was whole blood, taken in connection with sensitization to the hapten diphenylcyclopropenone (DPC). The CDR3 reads CASSRAGEQFF. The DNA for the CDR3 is TGTGCCAGCAGCAGGGCGGGTGAGCAGTTCTTC.